The 22 T cell receptor beta chains given below trace back to one sample, sequenced in a study of blood T cell repertoires in COVID-19. Produced via immunoSEQ multiplex PCR; TCRdb's table is partial and in-frame only. This table holds 250,000 or so clones, over 75% found once. The specimen was peripheral blood. These TCRs come from a woman aged 25-40 years with acute or convalescent COVID-19.

This chain connects TRBV5-1 to TRBJ1-3, with D uncertain. Germline loops: CDR1 SGHRS, CDR2 YFSETQ. This CDR3 has 15 residues. Trimming took off 0 bases at V and 2 bases at J, with 9 bases between the two ends. The CDR3 loop reads CASSLAGEAGNTIYF. As DNA, the CDR3 is TGCGCCAGCAGCTTGGCCGGGGAAGCTGGAAACACCATATATTTT.

The rearrangement joins TRBV30 to TRBJ2-5, with 15 bases matching TRBD2. The CDR3 contains 16 residues. Looked up from germline, CDR1 is GTSNPN and CDR2 is SVGIG (reference sequence). Unmatched junction bases numbered 6, after V lost 2 bases and J lost 5 bases. CDR3 loop: CAWSFGTSGRSETQYF. CDR3 bases: TGTGCCTGGAGTTTTGGGACTAGCGGGAGGTCGGAGACCCAGTACTTC.

This clone was seen a handful of times. This chain joins TRBV10-3 and TRBJ2-1; 10 nucleotides match TRBD2. V lost 6 bases, J lost 7 bases, and 6 bases stayed unmatched. The germline CDR1 and CDR2 sequences are ENHRY and SYGVKD. The CDR3 has 14 residues. CDR3 sequence reads: CAIRLTSGSNEQFF. As DNA, the CDR3 is TGTGCCATCAGGTTGACTAGCGGGTCAAATGAGCAGTTCTTC.

The V and J genes are TRBV25-1 and TRBJ2-3; TRBD2 matches 10 bases. Germline assignment: CDR1 MGHDK and CDR2 SYGVNS. Trimming at V came to 4 bases and at J to 0 bases, leaving 7 bases not matched to a gene. CDR3 size: 17 residues. CDR3 loop: CASSVAGGPPSTDTQYF. CDR3 bases: TGTGCCAGCAGTGTAGCGGGAGGACCGCCTAGCACAGATACGCAGTATTTT. Full variable domain (outside the CDR3, taken from reference TRBV25-1 and TRBJ2-3): EADIYQTPRYLVIGTGKKITLECSQTMGHDKMYWYQQDPGMELHLIHYSYGVNSTEKGDLSSESTVSRIRTEHFPLTLESARPSHTSQYLCASSVAGGPPSTDTQYFGPGTRLTVL.

This clone was recorded a few times. V is TRBV2 and J is TRBJ1-4, with 11 bases that match TRBD1. Germline V gives CDR1 SNHLY, CDR2 FYNNEI. The CDR3 consists of 15 residues. V lost 6 bases to trimming and J lost 7 bases; unmatched junction nucleotides: 7. The DNA of the CDR3 is TGTGCCAGCAGAACCTCCGGGACAGGGGGTGAAAAACTGTTTTTT. It codes for CASRTSGTGGEKLFF.

This clone was picked up a small number of times. The CDR3 sequence is CASSTGAYEQYF. The CDR3 nucleotides read TGTGCCAGCAGTACCGGGGCCTACGAGCAGTACTTC. V and J are TRBV2 and TRBJ2-7; a weak D match, TRBD2 (5 bases). V gave up 5 bases and J gave up 2 bases, with 7 bases separating them. CDR1 is SNHLY and CDR2 is FYNNEI in the germline V gene. The CDR3 spans 12 residues.

This chain connects TRBV29-1 to TRBJ2-3; D is possibly TRBD1 (6 bases). The germline V and J ends were trimmed by 8 bases and 3 bases, with 18 bases remaining between them. CDR1 and CDR2 (germline): SQVTM, ANQGSEA. The CDR3 is made up of 14 amino acids. The CDR3 DNA reads as TGCAGCATACGTAAGGGACAAGAAACAGATACGCAGTATTTT. It codes for CSIRKGQETDTQYF.

J is TRBJ1-1 and V is TRBV29-1, with a possible D match to TRBD1 (6 bases). This CDR3 comprises 15 residues. Trimming cost V 4 bases and J 4 bases, with 19 bases left between them. From germline, CDR1 is SQVTM and CDR2 ANQGSEA. The CDR3 spells CSVVPSYQGPTEAFF. The CDR3 DNA sequence: TGCAGCGTTGTGCCTTCCTATCAGGGGCCCACTGAAGCTTTCTTT.

This clone was counted once. The CDR3 region is CASTYMNTEAFF. The CDR3 DNA sequence: TGTGCCAGTACGTATATGAACACTGAAGCTTTCTTT. The rearrangement uses TRBV19 and TRBJ1-1; D remains ambiguous. V lost 7 bases and J lost 0, with 6 bases in between. Germline V CDR1 and CDR2: LNHDA, SQIVND (reference sequence). The CDR3 is 12 amino acids.

CDR3 in amino acids: CATSREGASGRSGANVLTF. In DNA, the CDR3 is TGTGCCACCAGCAGAGAGGGGGCTAGCGGGAGGTCTGGGGCCAACGTCCTGACTTTC. This sequence joins TRBV15 and TRBJ2-6, with TRBD2 identical over 11 bases. Trimming cost V 0 bases and J 1 base; bases outside gene matches: 5. Germline CDR1 LNHNV, CDR2 YYDKDF (reference sequence). The CDR3 sequence is 19 residues long.

The table lists this clone with a count of one. The chain has TRBV25-1 and TRBJ1-1, with D possibly being TRBD1 (5 bases). Germline assignment: CDR1 MGHDK and CDR2 SYGVNS. Between the trimmed V and J ends, which lost 1 base and 4 bases, there was a span of 10 bases. The CDR3 runs to 14 residues. CDR3 residues: CASSEWGVGTEAFF. The CDR3, as DNA: TGTGCCAGCAGTGAATGGGGGGTCGGCACTGAAGCTTTCTTT.

The chain combines TRBV7-2 with TRBJ2-7, with 9 bases that match TRBD1. Per germline, CDR1 SGHTA and CDR2 FQGNSA. This CDR3 contains 15 residues. The junction had 8 bases not matched to a gene; V was cut back by 6 bases and J by 2 bases. The chain's CDR3 is CASSPGQGLAYEQYF. CDR3 DNA: TGTGCCAGCAGTCCCGGACAGGGGCTGGCCTACGAGCAGTACTTC.

The chain uses TRBV9 and TRBJ2-5; TRBD2 aligns across 7 bases. The CDR3 totals 15 residues. CDR1 SGDLS and CDR2 YYNGEE come from the germline V gene. After removal of 1 base from V and 2 bases from J, the junction contained 5 bases not matched to a gene. The CDR3 spells CASSVMGAGQETQYF. DNA of the CDR3: TGTGCCAGCAGCGTAATGGGAGCGGGACAAGAGACCCAGTACTTC.

The count of this clone is one. The chain couples TRBV5-4 to TRBJ2-1; D remains ambiguous. Germline CDR1 is SGHNT and CDR2 is YYREEE (reference sequence). With 0 bases removed from V and 10 bases from J, the gap between germline ends came to 11 bases. The CDR3 is made up of 13 amino acids. CDR3 nucleotide sequence: TGTGCCAGCAGCTTGGTTGGCCCCGGGGAGCAGTTCTTC. This encodes CASSLVGPGEQFF.

This rearrangement joins TRBV27 to TRBJ2-1; 8 bases map to TRBD2. The CDR3 covers 15 residues. The V gene end was trimmed by 4 bases and the J gene end by 2 bases; junction bases not matched to a gene: 4. From germline, CDR1 is MNHEY and CDR2 SMNVEV (reference sequence). As DNA, the CDR3 is TGTGCCAGCAGTTATAGCGGGACTACCTACAATGAGCAGTTCTTC. Protein sequence: CASSYSGTTYNEQFF.

V usage is TRBV11-2 and J usage is TRBJ2-5; possibly TRBD2 for D (6 bases). V lost 3 bases and J 5 bases, leaving 16 bases between the germline ends. The CDR3 is 15 amino acids. Germline-derived CDR1 and CDR2 are SGHAT and FQNNGV. Written as DNA, the CDR3 is TGTGCCAGCAGCTTGGGTCGGACGGGAGTGGAGACCCAGTACTTC. Encoded protein: CASSLGRTGVETQYF. Drawing the rest from reference TRBV11-2 and TRBJ2-5, the complete variable domain is EAGVAQSPRYKIIEKRQSVAFWCNPISGHATLYWYQQILGQGPKLLIQFQNNGVVDDSQLPKDRFSAERLKGVDSTLKIQPAKLEDSAVYLCASSLGRTGVETQYFGPGTRLLVL.

The rearrangement uses TRBV19 and TRBJ1-3; D might be TRBD1 (5 bases). V lost 7 bases, J lost 4 bases, and 17 bases lay in between. The CDR3 totals 15 residues. CDR1 and CDR2 (germline): LNHDA, SQIVND (reference sequence). The CDR3 DNA reads as TGTGCCAGTACCACCACGGGGGATATGGGAAACACCATATATTTT. Its translation is CASTTTGDMGNTIYF.

The chain couples TRBV5-1 to TRBJ1-2; TRBD1 aligns across 7 bases. Germline values: CDR1 SGHRS, CDR2 YFSETQ. This CDR3 has 13 residues. V trimming: 0 bases; J trimming: 8 bases; junction bases outside the gene matches: 4. DNA of the CDR3: TGCGCCAGCAGCTTGGCCGGGACAGACGGCTACACCTTC. Protein: CASSLAGTDGYTF.

The J gene is TRBJ2-7, the V gene TRBV2, with D tentatively TRBD2 (6 bases). Germline-derived CDR1 and CDR2 are SNHLY and FYNNEI. Between the trimmed V and J ends, which lost 5 bases and 0 bases, there was a span of 20 bases. This CDR3 is 17 amino acids long. In DNA form, the CDR3 reads TGTGCCAGCAGTCCCGGGACTTCTGCTAACCCCTCCTACGAGCAGTACTTC. Translation: CASSPGTSANPSYEQYF.

The V call is TRBV27, the J call TRBJ2-1; possible D gene TRBD1, 6 bases. Trimming shortened V by 3 bases and J by 13 bases, and 10 bases separated the two germline ends. The CDR3 totals 11 residues. Germline V gene sequence: CDR1 MNHEY, CDR2 SMNVEV (reference sequence). CDR3 amino acids: CASSFRTEQFF. The CDR3 region has the DNA TGTGCCAGCAGTTTCCGGACAGAACAGTTCTTC.

The chain combines TRBV2 with TRBJ2-4; no clear D. Per germline, CDR1 SNHLY and CDR2 FYNNEI. Deletions cut 2 bases from V and 1 base from J, with 6 bases between. There are 14 residues in the CDR3. CDR3: CASSESSAKNIQYF. CDR3 DNA: TGTGCCAGCAGTGAATCCAGTGCCAAAAACATTCAGTACTTC.

This chain's CDR3 is CASGGGDTQYF. The CDR3, as DNA: TGTGCCAGCGGCGGGGGAGATACGCAGTATTTT. The V gene is TRBV12-3 or TRBV12-4, the J gene TRBJ2-3, with TRBD2 matching over 7 bases. The junction had 1 base not matched to a gene; V was cut back by 8 bases and J by 5 bases. The CDR3 runs to 11 residues.